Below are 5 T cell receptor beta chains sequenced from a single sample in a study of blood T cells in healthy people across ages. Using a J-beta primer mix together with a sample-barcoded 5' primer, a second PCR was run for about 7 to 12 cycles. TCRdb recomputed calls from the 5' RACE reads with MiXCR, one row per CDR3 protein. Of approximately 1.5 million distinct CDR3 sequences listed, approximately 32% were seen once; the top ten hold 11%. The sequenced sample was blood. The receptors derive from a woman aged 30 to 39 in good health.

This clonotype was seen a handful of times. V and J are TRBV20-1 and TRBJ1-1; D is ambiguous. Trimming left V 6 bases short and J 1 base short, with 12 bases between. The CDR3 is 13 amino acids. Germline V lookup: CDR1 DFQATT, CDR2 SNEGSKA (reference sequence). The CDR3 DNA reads TGCAGTGCCAAAGGGTGGCCGAACACTGAAGCTTTCTTT. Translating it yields CSAKGWPNTEAFF.

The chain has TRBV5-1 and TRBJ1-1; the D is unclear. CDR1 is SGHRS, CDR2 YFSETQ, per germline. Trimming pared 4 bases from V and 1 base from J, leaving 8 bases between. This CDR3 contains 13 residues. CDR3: CASSHQSNTEAFF. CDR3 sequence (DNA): TGCGCCAGCAGCCATCAATCGAACACTGAAGCTTTCTTT.

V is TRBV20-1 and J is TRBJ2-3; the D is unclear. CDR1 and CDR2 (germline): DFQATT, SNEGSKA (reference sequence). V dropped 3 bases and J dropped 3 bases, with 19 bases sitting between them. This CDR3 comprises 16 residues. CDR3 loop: CSASRPATPGTDTQYF. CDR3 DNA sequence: TGCAGTGCTAGTAGACCAGCTACGCCGGGTACAGATACGCAGTATTTT.

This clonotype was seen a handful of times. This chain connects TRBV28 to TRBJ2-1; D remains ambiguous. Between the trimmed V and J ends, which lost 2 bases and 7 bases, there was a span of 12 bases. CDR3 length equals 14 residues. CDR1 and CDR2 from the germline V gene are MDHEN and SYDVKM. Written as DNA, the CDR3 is TGTGCCAGCAGTTTACCAGCCAGTCGGAATGAGCAGTTCTTC. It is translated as CASSLPASRNEQFF.

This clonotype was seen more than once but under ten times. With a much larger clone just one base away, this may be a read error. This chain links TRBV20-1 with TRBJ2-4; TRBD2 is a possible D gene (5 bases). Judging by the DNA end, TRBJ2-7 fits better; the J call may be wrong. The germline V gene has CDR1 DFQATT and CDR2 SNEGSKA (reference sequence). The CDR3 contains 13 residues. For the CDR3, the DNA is TGCAGTACTAGAGATAAACAGCTATACGAGCAGTACTTC. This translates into CSTRDKQLYEQYF.